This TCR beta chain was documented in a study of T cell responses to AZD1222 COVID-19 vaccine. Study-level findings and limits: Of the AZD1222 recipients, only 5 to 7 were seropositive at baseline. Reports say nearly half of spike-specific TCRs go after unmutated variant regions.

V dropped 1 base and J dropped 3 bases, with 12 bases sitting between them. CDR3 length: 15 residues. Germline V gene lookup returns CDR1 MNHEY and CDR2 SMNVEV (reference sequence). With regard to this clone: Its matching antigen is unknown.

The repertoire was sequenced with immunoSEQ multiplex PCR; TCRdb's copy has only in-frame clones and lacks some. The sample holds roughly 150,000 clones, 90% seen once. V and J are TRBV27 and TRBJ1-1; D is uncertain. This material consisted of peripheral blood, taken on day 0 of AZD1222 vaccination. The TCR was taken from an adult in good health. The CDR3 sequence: CASSLLGPLDTEAFF. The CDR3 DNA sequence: TGTGCCAGCAGTTTATTGGGCCCCCTAGACACTGAAGCTTTCTTT.